The clone carrying this TCR beta chain was picked up many times. The target antigen is unknown. V lost 8 bases to trimming and J lost 0 bases; unmatched junction nucleotides: 7. Germline CDR1 and CDR2: MNHEY and SMNVEV (reference sequence). CDR3 length: 15 residues. The sample belongs to a study of molecular identifiers for immune sequencing clone quantification. Findings of the study overall: Because of identical TCR molecules sharing a barcode, sizes of highly expanded clones could be underestimated. Clones with over 20 RNA copies captured over 97% of effector molecules but under 1% of naive ones.

TCRdb passed the PCR reads through MiXCR, listing each CDR3 protein once. This table holds about 630,000 distinct CDR3 sequences, over 25% found once. Each library that profiled naive CD8 cells came from roughly 18,000 to 920,000 sorted cells with 10%, 30% or 50% RNA. The sample taken for sequencing was naive CD8+ T cells from blood, with Jurkat cell RNA spiked in. Indicated subset: FACS-sorted CD8+CD4-CCR7+CD45RA+ naive T cells. This TCR derives from a human donor in good health. Some libraries in this study had Jurkat cell RNA spiked in. The chain combines TRBV27 with TRBJ2-3, with 8 positions matching TRBD2. For the CDR3, the DNA is TGTGCCAGCCTTAGCGGGGACGCTAGCACAGATACGCAGTATTTT. Its protein is CASLSGDASTDTQYF.